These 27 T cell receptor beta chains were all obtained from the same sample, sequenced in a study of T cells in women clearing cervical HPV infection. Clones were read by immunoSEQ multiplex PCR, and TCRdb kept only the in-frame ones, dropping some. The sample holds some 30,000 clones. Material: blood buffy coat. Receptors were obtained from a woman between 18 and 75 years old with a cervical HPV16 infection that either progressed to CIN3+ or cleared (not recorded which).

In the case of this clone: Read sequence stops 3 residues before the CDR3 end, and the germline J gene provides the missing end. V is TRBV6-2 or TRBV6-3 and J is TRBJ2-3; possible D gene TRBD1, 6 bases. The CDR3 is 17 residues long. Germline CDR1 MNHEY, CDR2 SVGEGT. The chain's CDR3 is CASSYSVRDTMEETQYF. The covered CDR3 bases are TGTGCCAGCAGTTATTCAGTCCGGGACACAATGGAGGAGACG.

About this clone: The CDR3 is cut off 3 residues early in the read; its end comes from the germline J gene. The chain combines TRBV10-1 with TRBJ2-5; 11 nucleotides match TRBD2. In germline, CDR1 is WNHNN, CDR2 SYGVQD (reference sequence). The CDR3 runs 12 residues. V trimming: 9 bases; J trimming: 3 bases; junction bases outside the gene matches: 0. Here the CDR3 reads CARTSGKETQYF. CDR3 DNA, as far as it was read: TGCGCCAGGACTAGCGGGAAAGAGACC.

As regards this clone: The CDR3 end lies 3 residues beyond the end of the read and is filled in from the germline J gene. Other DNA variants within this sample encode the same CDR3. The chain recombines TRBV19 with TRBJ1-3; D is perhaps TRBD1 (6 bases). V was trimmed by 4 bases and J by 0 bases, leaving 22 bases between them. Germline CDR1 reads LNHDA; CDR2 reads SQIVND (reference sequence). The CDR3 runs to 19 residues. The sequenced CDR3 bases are TGTGCCAGTAGTAACCCACAGGGTCTTCTGCCTACCTCTGGAAACACC. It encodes CASSNPQGLLPTSGNT. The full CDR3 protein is CASSNPQGLLPTSGNTIYF.

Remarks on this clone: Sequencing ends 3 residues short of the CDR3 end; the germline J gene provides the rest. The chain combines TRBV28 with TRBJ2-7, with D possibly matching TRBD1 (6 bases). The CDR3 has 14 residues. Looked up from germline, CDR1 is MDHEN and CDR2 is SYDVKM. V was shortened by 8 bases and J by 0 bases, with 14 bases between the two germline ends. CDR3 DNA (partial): TGTGCCAGCCTACAGGGCACCAACTCCTACGAG. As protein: CASLQGTNSYE. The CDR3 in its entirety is CASLQGTNSYEQYF.

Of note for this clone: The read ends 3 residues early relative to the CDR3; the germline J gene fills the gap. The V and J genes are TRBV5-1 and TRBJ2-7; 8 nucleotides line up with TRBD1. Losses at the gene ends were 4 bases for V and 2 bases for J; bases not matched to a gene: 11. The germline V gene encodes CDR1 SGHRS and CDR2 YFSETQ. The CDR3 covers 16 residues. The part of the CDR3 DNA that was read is TGCGCCAGCAGCCCTGGACAGGGAACGGTTACCTACGAG. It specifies CASSPGQGTVTYE. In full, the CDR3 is CASSPGQGTVTYEQYF. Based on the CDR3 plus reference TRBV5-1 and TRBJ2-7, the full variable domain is KAGVTQTPRYLIKTRGQQVTLSCSPISGHRSVSWYQQTPGQGLQFLFEYFSETQRNKGNFPGRFSGRQFSNSRSEMNVSTLELGDSALYLCASSPGQGTVTYEQYFGPGTRLTVT.

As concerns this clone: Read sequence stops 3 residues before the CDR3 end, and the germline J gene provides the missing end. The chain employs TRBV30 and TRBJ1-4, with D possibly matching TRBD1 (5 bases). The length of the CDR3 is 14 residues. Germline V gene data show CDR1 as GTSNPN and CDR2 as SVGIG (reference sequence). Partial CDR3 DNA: TGTGCCTGGAGTGTCGGCAGGGAGGATGCACCA. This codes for CAWSVGREDAP. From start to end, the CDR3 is CAWSVGREDAPLFF.

The CDR3 bases that were read are TGTGCCAGCAGCTTAGTACAGAGCTCCTATAATTCACCC. This sequence encodes CASSLVQSSYNSP. The CDR3 in its entirety is CASSLVQSSYNSPLHF. The chain recombines TRBV7-8 with TRBJ1-6, with unresolved D. The CDR3 end falls 3 residues outside the read, so it is completed with the germline J gene. With 1 base removed from V and 0 bases from J, the gap between germline ends came to 7 bases. The CDR3 length is 16 residues. The V gene's germline CDR1 is SGHVS and CDR2 FQNEAQ.

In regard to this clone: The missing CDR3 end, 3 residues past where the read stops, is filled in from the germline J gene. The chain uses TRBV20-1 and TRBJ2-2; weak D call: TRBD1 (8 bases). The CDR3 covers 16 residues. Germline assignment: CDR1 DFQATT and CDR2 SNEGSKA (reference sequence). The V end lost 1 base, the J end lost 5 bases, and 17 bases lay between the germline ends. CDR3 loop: CSARGGGTGRTGELFF. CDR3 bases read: TGCAGTGCTAGAGGGGGGGGGACAGGACGAACCGGGGAG.

The CDR3 bases that were read are TGCAGTGCCACCTCGACAGAAGCCTACGAG. It specifies CSATSTEAYE. The entire CDR3 protein reads CSATSTEAYEQYF. V gene TRBV20-1 combines with J gene TRBJ2-7; D perhaps matches TRBD1 (5 bases). From the germline J gene comes the end of the CDR3, since the read stops 3 residues before it. The germline V gene has CDR1 DFQATT and CDR2 SNEGSKA (reference sequence). The CDR3 has 13 amino acids. V was pared by 6 bases and J by 2 bases, with 14 bases between.

CDR3 sequence: CASSPYVPACQETQYF. The DNA read from the CDR3 is TGTGCCAGCTCCCCCTATGTTCCAGCGTGCCAAGAGACC. V gene TRBV18 combines with J gene TRBJ2-5; no firm D call. The read ends 3 residues early relative to the CDR3; the germline J gene fills the gap. The length of the CDR3 is 16 residues. Trimming removed 6 bases at V and 1 base at J, with 18 bases between. From germline, CDR1 is KGHSH and CDR2 LQKENI. Full variable domain (remainder filled in from reference TRBV18 and TRBJ2-5): NAGVMQNPRHLVRRRGQEARLRCSPMKGHSHVYWYRQLPEEGLKFMVYLQKENIIDESGMPKERFSAEFPKEGPSILRIQQVVRGDSAAYFCASSPYVPACQETQYFGPGTRLLVL.

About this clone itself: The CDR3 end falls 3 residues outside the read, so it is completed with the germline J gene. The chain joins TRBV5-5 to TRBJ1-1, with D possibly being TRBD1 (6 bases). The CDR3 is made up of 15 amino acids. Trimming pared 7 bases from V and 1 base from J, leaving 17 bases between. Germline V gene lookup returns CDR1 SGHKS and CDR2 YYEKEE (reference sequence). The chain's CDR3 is CASHLERGGNTEAFF. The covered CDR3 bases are TGTGCCAGCCATCTGGAAAGGGGGGGGAACACTGAA.

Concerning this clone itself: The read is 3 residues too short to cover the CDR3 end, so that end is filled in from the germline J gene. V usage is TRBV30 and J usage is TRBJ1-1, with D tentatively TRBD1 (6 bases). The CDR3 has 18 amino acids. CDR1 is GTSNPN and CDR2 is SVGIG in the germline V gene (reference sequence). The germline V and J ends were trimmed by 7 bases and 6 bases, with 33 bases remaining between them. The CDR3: CAFLLDRKDEVKWAEAFF. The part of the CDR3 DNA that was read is TGTGCCTTTTTACTCGACAGGAAGGACGAAGTGAAGTGGGCTGAA.

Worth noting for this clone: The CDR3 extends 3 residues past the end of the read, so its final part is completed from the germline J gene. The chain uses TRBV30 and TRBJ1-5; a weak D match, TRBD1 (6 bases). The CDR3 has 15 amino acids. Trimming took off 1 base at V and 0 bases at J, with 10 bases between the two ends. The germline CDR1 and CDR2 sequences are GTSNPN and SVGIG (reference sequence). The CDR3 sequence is CAWSAGTISNQPQHF. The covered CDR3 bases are TGTGCCTGGAGTGCTGGGACAATTAGCAATCAGCCC.

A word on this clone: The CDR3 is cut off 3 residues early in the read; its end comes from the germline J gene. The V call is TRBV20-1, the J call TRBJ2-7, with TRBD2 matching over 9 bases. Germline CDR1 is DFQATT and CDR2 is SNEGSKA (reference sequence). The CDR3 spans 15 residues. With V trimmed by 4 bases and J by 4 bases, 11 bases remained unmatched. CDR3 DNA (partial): TGCAGTGCTACCCCCTTGGCGGGGGGGATATACGAG. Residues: CSATPLAGGIYE. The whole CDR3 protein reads CSATPLAGGIYEQYF.

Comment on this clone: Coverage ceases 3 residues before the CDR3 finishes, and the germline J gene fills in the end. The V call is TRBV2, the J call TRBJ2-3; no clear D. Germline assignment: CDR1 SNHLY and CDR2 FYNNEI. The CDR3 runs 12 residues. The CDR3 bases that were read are TGTGCCAGCAGCGATAGCAATCAGCCG. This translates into CASSDSNQP. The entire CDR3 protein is CASSDSNQPQYF.

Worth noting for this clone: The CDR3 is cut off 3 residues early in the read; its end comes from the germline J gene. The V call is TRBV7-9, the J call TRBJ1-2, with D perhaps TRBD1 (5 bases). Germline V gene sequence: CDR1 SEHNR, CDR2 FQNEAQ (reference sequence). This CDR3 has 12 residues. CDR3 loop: CASSLTGYDYTF. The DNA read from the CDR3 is TGTGCCAGCAGCTTAACAGGCTACGAC.

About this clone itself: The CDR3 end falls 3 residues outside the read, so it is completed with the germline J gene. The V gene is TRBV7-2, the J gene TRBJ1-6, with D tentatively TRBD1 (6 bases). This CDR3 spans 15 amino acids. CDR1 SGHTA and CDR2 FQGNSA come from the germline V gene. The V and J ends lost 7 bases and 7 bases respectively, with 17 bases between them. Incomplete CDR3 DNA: TGTGCCAGCAACCCGGCGGGGGCAGGGAATTCACCC. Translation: CASNPAGAGNSP. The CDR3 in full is CASNPAGAGNSPLHF.

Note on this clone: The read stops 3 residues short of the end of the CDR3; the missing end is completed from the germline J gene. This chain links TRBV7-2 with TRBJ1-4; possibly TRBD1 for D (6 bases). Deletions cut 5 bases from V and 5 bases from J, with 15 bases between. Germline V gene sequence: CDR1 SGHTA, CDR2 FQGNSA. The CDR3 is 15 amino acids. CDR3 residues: CASSRDTGSNEKLFF. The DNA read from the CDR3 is TGTGCCAGCAGCCGGGATACAGGGTCCAATGAAAAA. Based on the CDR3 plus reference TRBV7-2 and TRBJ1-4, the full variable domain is GAGVSQSPSNKVTEKGKDVELRCDPISGHTALYWYRQSLGQGLEFLIYFQGNSAPDKSGLPSDRFSAERTGGSVSTLTIQRTQQEDSAVYLCASSRDTGSNEKLFFGSGTQLSVL.

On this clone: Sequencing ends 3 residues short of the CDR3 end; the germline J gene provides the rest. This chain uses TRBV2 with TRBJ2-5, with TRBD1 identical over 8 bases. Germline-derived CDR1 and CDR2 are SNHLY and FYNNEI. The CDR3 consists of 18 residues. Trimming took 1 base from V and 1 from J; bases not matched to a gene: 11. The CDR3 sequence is CASSEGWSTQGAQETQYF. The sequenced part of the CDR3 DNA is TGTGCCAGCAGTGAAGGATGGAGTACCCAGGGGGCCCAAGAGACC.

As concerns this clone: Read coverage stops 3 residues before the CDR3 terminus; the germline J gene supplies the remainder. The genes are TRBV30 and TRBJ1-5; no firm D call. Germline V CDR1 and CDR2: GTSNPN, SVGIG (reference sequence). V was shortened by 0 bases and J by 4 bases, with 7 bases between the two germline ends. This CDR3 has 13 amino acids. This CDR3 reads CAWSVTQNQPQHF. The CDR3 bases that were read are TGTGCCTGGAGTGTCACACAGAATCAGCCC. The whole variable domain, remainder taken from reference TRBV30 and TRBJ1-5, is SQTIHQWPATLVQPVGSPLSLECTVEGTSNPNLYWYRQAAGRGLQLLFYSVGIGQISSEVPQNLSASRPQDRQFILSSKKLLLSDSGFYLCAWSVTQNQPQHFGDGTRLSIL.

The CDR3 bases that were read are TGTGCCAGCAGCTTAGTTTTAGATTTCCACGAG. Its translation is CASSLVLDFHE. The whole CDR3 protein reads CASSLVLDFHEQYF. The chain carries TRBV11-2 and TRBJ2-7, with unresolved D. The CDR3 end lies 3 residues beyond the end of the read and is filled in from the germline J gene. Trimming took off 1 base at V and 5 bases at J, with 12 bases between the two ends. Germline CDR1 SGHAT, CDR2 FQNNGV. The CDR3 totals 14 residues.

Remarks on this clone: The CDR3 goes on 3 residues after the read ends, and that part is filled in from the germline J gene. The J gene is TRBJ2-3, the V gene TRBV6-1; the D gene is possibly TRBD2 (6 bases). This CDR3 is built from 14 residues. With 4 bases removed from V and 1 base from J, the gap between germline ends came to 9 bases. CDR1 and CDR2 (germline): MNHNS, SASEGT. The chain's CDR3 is CASSVSGRTDTQYF. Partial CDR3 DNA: TGTGCCAGCAGTGTGAGCGGGCGCACAGATACG.

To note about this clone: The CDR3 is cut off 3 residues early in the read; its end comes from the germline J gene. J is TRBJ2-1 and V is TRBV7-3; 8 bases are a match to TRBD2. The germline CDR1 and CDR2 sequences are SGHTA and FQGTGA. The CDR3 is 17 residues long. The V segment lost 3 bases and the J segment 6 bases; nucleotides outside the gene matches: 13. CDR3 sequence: CASSFRGDGRAVNEQFF. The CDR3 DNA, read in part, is TGTGCCAGCAGCTTCCGGGGGGACGGGAGGGCCGTCAATGAG. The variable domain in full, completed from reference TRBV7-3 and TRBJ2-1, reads GAGVSQTPSNKVTEKGKYVELRCDPISGHTALYWYRQSLGQGPEFLIYFQGTGAADDSGLPNDRFFAVRPEGSVSTLKIQRTERGDSAVYLCASSFRGDGRAVNEQFFGPGTRLTVL.

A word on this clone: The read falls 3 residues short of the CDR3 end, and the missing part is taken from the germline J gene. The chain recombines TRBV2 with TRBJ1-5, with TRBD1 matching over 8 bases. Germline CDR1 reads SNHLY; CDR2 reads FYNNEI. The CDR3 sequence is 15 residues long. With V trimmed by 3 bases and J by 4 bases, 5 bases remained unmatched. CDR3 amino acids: CASSERRTGNQPQHF. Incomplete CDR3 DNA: TGTGCCAGCAGTGAGAGGAGGACAGGGAATCAGCCC. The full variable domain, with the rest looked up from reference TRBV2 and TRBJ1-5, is EPEVTQTPSHQVTQMGQEVILRCVPISNHLYFYWYRQILGQKVEFLVSFYNNEISEKSEIFDDQFSVERPDGSNFTLKIRSTKLEDSAMYFCASSERRTGNQPQHFGDGTRLSIL.

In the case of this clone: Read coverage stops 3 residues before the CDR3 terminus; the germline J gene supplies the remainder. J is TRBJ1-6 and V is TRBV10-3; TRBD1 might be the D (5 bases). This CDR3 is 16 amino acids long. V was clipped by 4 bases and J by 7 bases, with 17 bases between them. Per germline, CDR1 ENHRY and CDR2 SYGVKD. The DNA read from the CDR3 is TGTGCCATCAGTGGTCAGGGTAAAGCCTTGAATTCACCC. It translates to CAISGQGKALNSP. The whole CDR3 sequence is CAISGQGKALNSPLHF.

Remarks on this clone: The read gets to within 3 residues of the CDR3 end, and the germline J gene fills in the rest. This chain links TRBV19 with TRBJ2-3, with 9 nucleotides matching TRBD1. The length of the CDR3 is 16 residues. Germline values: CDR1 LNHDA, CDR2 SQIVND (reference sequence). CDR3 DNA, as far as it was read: TGTGCCAGTAGTATCGGGACAGGGCTGTTTGGGGAGACG. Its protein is CASSIGTGLFGET. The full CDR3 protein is CASSIGTGLFGETQYF.

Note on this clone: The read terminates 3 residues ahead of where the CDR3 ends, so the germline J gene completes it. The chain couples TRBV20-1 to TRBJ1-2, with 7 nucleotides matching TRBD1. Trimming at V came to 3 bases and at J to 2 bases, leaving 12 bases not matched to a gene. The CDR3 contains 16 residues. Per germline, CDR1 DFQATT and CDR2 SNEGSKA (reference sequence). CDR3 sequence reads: CSARGGRGLTNYGYTF. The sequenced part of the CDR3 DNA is TGCAGTGCTAGGGGTGGGAGGGGGCTTACAAACTATGGC.